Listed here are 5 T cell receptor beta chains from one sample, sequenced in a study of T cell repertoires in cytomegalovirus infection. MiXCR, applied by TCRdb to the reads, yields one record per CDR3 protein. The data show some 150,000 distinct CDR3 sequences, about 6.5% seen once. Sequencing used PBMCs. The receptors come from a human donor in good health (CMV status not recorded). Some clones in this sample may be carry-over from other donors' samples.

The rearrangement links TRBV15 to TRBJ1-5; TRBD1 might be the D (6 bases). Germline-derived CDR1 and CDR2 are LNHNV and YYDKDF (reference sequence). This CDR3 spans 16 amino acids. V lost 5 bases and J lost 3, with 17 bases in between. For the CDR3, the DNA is TGTGCCACCAGCCGCCCAGGGGCAGGGATCAATCAGCCCCAGCATTTT. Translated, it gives CATSRPGAGINQPQHF.

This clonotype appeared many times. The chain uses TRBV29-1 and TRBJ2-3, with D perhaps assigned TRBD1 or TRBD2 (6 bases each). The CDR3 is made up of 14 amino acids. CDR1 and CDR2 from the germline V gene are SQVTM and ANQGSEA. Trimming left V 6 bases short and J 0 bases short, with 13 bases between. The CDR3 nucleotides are TGCAGCGTGGGGAGGACAGCGAGCACAGATACGCAGTATTTT. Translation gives CSVGRTASTDTQYF.

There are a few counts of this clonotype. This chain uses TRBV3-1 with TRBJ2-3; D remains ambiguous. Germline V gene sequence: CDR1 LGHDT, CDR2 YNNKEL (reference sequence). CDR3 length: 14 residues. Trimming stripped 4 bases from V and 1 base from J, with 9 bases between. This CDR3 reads CASSRVPGTDTQYF. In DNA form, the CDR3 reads TGTGCCAGCAGCCGAGTCCCTGGCACAGATACGCAGTATTTT.

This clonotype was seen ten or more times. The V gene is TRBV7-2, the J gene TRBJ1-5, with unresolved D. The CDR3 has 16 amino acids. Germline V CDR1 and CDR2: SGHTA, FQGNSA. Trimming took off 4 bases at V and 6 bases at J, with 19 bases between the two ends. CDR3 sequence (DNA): TGTGCCAGCAGCTCAACCGGGGAACATCCCAGTCAGCCCCAGCATTTT. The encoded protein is CASSSTGEHPSQPQHF.

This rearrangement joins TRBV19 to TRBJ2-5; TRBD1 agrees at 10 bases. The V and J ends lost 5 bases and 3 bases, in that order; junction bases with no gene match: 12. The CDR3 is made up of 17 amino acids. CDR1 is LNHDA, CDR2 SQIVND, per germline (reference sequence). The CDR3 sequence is CASSRRLGDRGEETQYF. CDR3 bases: TGTGCCAGTAGTCGTCGGCTCGGGGACAGGGGAGAAGAGACCCAGTACTTC.